These 2 T cell receptor beta chains originate from one sample sequenced in a study of Ad26.COV2.S vaccination and SARS-CoV-2 variants. Treatment noted: around 19 received Ad26.COV2.S at low or high dose, single or two shots; a few received placebo; per-sample allocation not given. Collection of samples fell on day 63 after the first vaccine or placebo injection. Clones were read by immunoSEQ multiplex PCR, and TCRdb kept only the in-frame ones, dropping some. Here the sample spans roughly 320,000 clones, 86% being singletons. The starting material was peripheral blood, obtained in a trial of Ad26.COV2.S vaccine versus placebo. The receptors were gathered from a person between 18 and 65 years old who received the Ad26.COV2.S COVID-19 vaccine or a placebo.

The CDR3 spells CAISASGISDTQYF. The CDR3 coding sequence is TGTGCCATCAGTGCCAGCGGCATTTCAGATACGCAGTATTTT. The chain employs TRBV10-3 and TRBJ2-3, with a weak D call TRBD2 (5 bases). V was cut by 4 bases and J by 4 bases, with 12 bases left in between. The CDR3 extends over 14 amino acids. Looked up from germline, CDR1 is ENHRY and CDR2 is SYGVKD.

This chain uses TRBV5-1 with TRBJ2-6; D remains ambiguous. Germline loops: CDR1 SGHRS, CDR2 YFSETQ. V lost 1 base and J 2 bases, leaving 10 bases between the germline ends. CDR3 length: 16 amino acids. The CDR3 spells CASSLYGVAGANVLTF. CDR3 coding DNA: TGCGCCAGCAGCTTGTATGGGGTCGCTGGGGCCAACGTCCTGACTTTC. Looking up the rest from reference TRBV5-1 and TRBJ2-6 gives the full variable domain: KAGVTQTPRYLIKTRGQQVTLSCSPISGHRSVSWYQQTPGQGLQFLFEYFSETQRNKGNFPGRFSGRQFSNSRSEMNVSTLELGDSALYLCASSLYGVAGANVLTFGAGSRLTVL.